This TCR beta chain was obtained from a study of shared clonotypes between healthy human individuals. Method: immunoSEQ multiplex PCR; TCRdb's copy keeps in-frame clones and lacks some. The sample has approximately 2.5 million clones, roughly 93% seen once. Sequencing was done on a sample of naive CD4+ T cells from PBMCs. Subset described: CD45RA+ positively selected. The sequence was collected from a man between 18 and 35 years old in good health. Some clones in this sample may be carry-over from other donors' samples.

The DNA of the CDR3 is TGTGCCAGCAGCCCACCGCCGGGCCGACCAAACAATGAGCAGTTCTTC. It specifies CASSPPPGRPNNEQFF. This chain uses TRBV7-2 with TRBJ2-1; D is uncertain. The germline V gene has CDR1 SGHTA and CDR2 FQGNSA. V was trimmed by 5 bases and J by 5 bases, leaving 19 bases between them. This CDR3 contains 16 residues.